What follows is one T cell receptor (beta chain) and its context. The authors' processing: The authors estimated nucleated cell counts from reference gene primer amplification. Profiling relied on immunoSEQ multiplex PCR, and the TCRdb table lists in-frame clones only, not all of them. D and trimming come from the DNA, and the V and J calls and clone size come from that table. Found here are 20,000 to 25,000 clones, roughly 75% of them singletons; the top ten hold roughly 13%. These data belong to a study of blood T cell repertoires in COVID-19. For the study at large: Acute and convalescent COVID-19 samples came from the United States, Italy and Spain. The cDNA or gDNA used as material had been derived from T cells, B-cell-depleted T cells, or PBMCs.

This CDR3 contains 14 residues. Trimming at V came to 5 bases and at J to 2 bases, leaving 3 bases not matched to a gene. Germline CDR1 reads MNHEY; CDR2 reads SVGAGI. The genes are TRBV6-5 and TRBJ2-4; 7 bases match TRBD1. The clonotype comes from a man aged 55 to 70 with active COVID-19. The specimen sequenced was peripheral blood. The CDR3: CASSPTGTKNIQYF. CDR3 coding DNA: TGTGCCAGCAGTCCGACAGGGACCAAAAACATTCAGTACTTC.